The clone carrying this TCR beta chain appeared a single time. The target antigen is unknown. The CDR3 sequence is 11 residues long. V was trimmed by 1 base and J by 13 bases, leaving 9 bases between them. Germline V CDR1 and CDR2: SGHDN, FVKESK. Some clones are missing from TCRdb's copy, which holds only in-frame ones; the method was immunoSEQ multiplex PCR. The repertoire holds 150,000 or so clones, with roughly 91% as singletons. This record comes from a study of T cell responses to AZD1222 COVID-19 vaccine. For the study at large: Researchers grouped second doses given at about 4 or about 12 weeks into one pool.

Study results and caveats: Most donors were white British and more were female, and clonal diversity was possibly underestimated. Unmutated variant regions are reportedly the target of nearly half of TCRs that are spike-specific.

This receptor was taken from an adult in good health. Source: peripheral blood, taken on day 0 of AZD1222 vaccination. The V and J genes are TRBV14 and TRBJ2-3; no clear D gene. DNA for the CDR3: TGTGCCAGCAGCCAAGGGAGCCGAGAGTATTTT. Protein sequence: CASSQGSREYF.